This TCR beta chain appears in the sequencing data of a study of blood T cell repertoires in COVID-19. For the study at large: Both acute and convalescent COVID-19 samples were obtained from the United States, Italy and Spain. T cells, B-cell-depleted T cells, or PBMCs supplied cDNA or gDNA.

Germline CDR1 and CDR2: SQVTM and ANQGSEA. The CDR3 length is 16 residues. V lost 0 bases, J lost 2 bases, and 11 bases lay in between. In the authors' workflow: Amplified reference gene primers provided the basis for estimating nucleated cell counts. The assay was immunoSEQ multiplex PCR, and TCRdb's table has in-frame clones only and misses some. The V and J calls and clone size come from that table; D and trimming were worked out from the DNA. The sample yields some 160,000 clones, around 83% seen once. This sequence originates from a woman between 70 and 85 years old who had recovered from COVID-19. The rearrangement joins TRBV29-1 to TRBJ1-6, with D possibly TRBD1 on 5 matching bases. The sample was peripheral blood. The CDR3 DNA follows: TGCAGCGTTGAAGATCTTGGGGGGACCTATAATTCACCCCTCCACTTT. Translation: CSVEDLGGTYNSPLHF.